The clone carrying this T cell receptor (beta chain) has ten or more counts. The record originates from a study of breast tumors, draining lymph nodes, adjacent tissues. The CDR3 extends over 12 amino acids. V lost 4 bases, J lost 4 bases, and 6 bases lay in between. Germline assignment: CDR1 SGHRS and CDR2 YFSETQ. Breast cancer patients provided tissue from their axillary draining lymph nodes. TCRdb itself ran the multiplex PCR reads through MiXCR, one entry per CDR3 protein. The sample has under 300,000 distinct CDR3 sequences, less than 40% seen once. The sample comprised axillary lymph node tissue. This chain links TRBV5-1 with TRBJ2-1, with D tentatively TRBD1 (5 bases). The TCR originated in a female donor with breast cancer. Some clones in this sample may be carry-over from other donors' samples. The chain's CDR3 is CASSTGYNEQFF. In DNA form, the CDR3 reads TGCGCCAGCAGCACAGGATACAATGAGCAGTTCTTC.